This T cell receptor beta chain stems from a study of T cell responses to AZD1222 COVID-19 vaccine. Study-level points and caveats: Spike-spanning, vaccine-associated CD4 TCRs were dominant at 160-218 and 743-854. The sample set comprised mostly white British donors with more females, and clonal diversity was possibly underestimated.

About this clone itself: Its antigen is unidentified.

The table came from immunoSEQ multiplex PCR; TCRdb's copy has only in-frame clones and leaves some out. The table has 150,000 to 200,000 clones, over 85% seen once. In germline, CDR1 is KGHDR, CDR2 SFDVKD. V lost 7 bases, J lost 0 bases, and 8 bases lay in between. CDR3 length: 14 amino acids. The source of this sequence is an adult in good health. This specimen was peripheral blood, taken on day 0 of AZD1222 vaccination. The chain has TRBV24-1 and TRBJ2-2; no clear D gene. CDR3 DNA: TGTGCCACCAGCATTCGGACGAACACCGGGGAGCTGTTTTTT. This encodes CATSIRTNTGELFF.